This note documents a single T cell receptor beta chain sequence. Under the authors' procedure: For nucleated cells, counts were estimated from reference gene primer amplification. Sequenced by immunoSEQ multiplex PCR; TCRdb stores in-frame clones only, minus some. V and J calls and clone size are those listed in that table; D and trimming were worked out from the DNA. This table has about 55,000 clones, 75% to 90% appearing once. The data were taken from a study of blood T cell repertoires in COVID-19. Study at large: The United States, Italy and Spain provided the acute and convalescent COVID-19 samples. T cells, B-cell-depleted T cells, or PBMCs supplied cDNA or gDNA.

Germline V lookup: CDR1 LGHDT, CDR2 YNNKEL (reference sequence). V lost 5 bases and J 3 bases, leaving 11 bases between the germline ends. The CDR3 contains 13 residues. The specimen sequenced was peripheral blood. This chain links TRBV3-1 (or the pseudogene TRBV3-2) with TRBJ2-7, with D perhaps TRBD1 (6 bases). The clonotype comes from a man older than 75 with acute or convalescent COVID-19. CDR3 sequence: CASSAPGHYEQYF. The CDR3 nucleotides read TGTGCCAGCAGCGCTCCGGGACACTACGAGCAGTACTTC.